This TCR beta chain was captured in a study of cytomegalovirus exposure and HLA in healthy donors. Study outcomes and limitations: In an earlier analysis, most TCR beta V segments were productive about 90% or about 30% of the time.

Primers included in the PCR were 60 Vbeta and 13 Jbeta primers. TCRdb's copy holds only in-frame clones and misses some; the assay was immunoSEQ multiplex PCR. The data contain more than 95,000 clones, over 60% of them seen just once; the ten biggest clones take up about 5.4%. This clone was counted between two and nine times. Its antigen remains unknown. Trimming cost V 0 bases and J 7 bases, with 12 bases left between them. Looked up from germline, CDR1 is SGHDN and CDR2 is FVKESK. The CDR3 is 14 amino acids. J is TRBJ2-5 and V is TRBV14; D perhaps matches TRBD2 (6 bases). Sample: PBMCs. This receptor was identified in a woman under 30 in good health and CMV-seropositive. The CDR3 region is CASSQDVRRATQYF. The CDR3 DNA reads TGTGCCAGCAGCCAAGATGTCAGGAGGGCGACCCAGTACTTC.